The TCR beta chain under discussion was sequenced for a study of T cells in women clearing cervical HPV infection. Looking at the study overall: For cases, blood was sampled a median roughly 150 days after lesion detection, interquartile range about 90 to 200 days. Notes on the study in general: Cases and controls were distinguished at AUC approximately 0.81 by richness and V genes. Each sample's T-cell count was unknown, possibly confounding richness.

The J segment lost 5 bases and the V segment lost 4 bases, leaving 9 bases of the junction unmatched. The CDR3 covers 17 residues. The germline V gene has CDR1 MDHEN and CDR2 SYDVKM. Only in-frame clones appear in the TCRdb table, and some are missing; sequencing was by immunoSEQ multiplex PCR. The sample is made up of nearly 35,000 clones, and the top ten hold 1.5% to 2% of it. Turning to this clone: The antigen is not known. The CDR3 end is not reached by the read, which stops 3 residues before it; the germline J gene fills it in.

Source material: blood buffy coat. The clonotype comes from a woman aged 18-69 years with a cervical HPV16 infection that either progressed to CIN3+ or cleared (not recorded which). The J gene is TRBJ2-5, the V gene TRBV28; TRBD2 matches 14 bases. The CDR3 region is CASSSSGLAGGMETQYF. CDR3 DNA, as far as it was read: TGTGCCAGCAGTTCCTCCGGACTAGCGGGAGGAATGGAGACC.